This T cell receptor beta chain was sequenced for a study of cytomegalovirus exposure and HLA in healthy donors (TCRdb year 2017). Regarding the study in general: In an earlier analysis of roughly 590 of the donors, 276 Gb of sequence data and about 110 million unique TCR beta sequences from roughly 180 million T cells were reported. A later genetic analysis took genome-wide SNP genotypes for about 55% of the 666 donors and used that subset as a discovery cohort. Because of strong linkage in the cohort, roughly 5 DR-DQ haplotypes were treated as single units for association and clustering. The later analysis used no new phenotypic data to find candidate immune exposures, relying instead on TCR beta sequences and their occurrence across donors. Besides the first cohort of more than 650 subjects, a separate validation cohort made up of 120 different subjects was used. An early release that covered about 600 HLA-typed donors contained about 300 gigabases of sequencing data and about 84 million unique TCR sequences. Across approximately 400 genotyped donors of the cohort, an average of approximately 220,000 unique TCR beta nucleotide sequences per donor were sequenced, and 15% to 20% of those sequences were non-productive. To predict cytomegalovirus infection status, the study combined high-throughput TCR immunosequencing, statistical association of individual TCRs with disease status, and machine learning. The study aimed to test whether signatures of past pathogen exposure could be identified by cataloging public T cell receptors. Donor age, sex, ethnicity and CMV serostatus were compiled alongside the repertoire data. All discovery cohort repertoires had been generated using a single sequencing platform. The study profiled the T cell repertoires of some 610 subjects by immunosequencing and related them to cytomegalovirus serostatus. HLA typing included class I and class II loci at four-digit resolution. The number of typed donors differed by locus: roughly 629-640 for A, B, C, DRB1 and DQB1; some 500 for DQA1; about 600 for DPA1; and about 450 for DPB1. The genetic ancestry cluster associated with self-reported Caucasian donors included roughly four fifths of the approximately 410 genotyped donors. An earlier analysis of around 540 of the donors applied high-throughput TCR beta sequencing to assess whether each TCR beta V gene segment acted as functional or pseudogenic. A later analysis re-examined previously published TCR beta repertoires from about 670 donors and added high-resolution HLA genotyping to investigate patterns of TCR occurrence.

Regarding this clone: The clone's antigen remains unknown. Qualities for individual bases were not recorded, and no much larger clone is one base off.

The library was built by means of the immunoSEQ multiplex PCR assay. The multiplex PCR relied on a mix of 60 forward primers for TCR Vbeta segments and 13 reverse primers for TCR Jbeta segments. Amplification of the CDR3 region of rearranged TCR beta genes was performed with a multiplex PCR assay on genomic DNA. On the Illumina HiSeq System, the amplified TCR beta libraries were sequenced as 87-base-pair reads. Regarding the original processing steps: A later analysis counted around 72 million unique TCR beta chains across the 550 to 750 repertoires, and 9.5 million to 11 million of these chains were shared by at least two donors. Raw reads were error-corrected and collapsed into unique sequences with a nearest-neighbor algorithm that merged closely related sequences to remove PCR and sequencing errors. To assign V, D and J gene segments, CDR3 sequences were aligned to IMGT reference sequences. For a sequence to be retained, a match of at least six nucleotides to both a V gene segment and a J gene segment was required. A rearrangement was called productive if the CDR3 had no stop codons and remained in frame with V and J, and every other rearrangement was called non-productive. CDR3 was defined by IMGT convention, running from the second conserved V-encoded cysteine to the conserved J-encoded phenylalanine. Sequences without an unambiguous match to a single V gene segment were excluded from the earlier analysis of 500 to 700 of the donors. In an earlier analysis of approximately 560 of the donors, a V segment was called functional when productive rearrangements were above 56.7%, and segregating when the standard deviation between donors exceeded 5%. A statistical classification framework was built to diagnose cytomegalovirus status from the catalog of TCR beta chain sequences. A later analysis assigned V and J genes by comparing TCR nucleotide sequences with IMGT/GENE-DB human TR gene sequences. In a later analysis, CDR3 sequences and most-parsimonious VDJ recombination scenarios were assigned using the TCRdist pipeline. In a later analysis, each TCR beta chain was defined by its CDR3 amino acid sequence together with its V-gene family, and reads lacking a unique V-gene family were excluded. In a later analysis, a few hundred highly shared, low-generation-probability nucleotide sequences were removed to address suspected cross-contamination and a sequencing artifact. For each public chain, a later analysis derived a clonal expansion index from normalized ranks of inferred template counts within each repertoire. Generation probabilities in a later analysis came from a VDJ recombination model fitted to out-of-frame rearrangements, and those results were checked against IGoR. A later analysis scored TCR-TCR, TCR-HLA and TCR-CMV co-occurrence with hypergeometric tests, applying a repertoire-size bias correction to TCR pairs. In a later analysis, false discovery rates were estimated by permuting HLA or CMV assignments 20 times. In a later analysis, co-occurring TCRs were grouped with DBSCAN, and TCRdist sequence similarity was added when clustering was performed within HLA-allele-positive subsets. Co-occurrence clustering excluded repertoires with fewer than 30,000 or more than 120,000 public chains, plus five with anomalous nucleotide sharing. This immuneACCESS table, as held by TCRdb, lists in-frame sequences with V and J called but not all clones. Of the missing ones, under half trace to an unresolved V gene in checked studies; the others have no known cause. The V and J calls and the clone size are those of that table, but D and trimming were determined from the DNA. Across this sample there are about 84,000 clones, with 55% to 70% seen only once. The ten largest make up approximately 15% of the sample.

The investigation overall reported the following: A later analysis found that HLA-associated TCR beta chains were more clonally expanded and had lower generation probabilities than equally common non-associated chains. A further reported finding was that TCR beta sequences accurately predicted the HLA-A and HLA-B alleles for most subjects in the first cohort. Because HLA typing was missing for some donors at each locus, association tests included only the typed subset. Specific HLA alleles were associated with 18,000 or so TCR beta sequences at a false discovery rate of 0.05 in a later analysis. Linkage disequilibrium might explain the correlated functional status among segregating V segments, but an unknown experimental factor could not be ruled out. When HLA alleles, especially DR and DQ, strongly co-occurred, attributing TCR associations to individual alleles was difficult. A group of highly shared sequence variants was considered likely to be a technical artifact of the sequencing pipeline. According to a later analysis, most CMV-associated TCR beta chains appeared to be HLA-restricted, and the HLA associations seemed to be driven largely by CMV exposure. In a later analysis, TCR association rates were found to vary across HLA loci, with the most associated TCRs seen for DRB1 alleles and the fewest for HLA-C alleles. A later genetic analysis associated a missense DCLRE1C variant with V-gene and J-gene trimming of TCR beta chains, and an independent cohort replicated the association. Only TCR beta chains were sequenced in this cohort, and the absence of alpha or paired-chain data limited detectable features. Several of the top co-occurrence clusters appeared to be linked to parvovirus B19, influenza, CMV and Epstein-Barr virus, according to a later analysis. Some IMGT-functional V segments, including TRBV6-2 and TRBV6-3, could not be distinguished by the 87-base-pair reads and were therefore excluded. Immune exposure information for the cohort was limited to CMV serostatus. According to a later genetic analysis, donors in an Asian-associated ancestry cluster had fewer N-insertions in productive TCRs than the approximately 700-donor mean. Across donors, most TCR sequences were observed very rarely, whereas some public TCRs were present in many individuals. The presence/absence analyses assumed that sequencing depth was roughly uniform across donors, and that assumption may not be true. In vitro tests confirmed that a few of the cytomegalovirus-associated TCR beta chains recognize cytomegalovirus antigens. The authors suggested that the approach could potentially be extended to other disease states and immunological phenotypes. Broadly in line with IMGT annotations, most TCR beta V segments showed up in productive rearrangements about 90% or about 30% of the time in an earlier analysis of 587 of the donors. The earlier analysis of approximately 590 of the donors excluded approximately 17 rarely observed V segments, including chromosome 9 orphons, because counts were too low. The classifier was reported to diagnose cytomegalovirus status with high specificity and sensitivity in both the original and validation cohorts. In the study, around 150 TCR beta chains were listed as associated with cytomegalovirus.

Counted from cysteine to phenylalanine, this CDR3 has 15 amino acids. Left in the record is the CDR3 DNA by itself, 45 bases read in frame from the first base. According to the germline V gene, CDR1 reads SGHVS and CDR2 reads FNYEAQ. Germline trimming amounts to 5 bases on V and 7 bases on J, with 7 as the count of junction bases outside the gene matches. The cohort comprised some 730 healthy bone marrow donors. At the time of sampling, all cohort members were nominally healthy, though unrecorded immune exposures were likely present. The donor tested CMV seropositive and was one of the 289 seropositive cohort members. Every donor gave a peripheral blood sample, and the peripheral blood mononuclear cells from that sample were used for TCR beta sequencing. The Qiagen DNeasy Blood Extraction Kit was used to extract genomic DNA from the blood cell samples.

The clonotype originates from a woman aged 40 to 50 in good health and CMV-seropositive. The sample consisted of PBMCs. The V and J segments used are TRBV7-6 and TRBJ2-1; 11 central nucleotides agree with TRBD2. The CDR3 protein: CASSRRLAGWNEQFF. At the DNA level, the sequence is TGTGCCAGCAGCCGCCGACTAGCGGGATGGAATGAGCAGTTCTTC.